The TCR beta chain under discussion was sequenced for a study of neoadjuvant nivolumab and ipilimumab in lung cancer. On this clone: Its antigen is unknown.

Germline assignment: CDR1 SNHLY and CDR2 FYNNEI. The CDR3 spans 13 residues. Trimming left V 6 bases short and J 9 bases short, with 17 bases between. The method was immunoSEQ multiplex PCR; TCRdb's version includes in-frame clones alone and lacks a portion of them. The top ten hold 20% to 25% of the sample, which has approximately 23,000 clones, 82% seen once. Broader study findings: Compared with tumor-adjacent uninvolved lung, resected tumors showed greater richness and clonality. From pretherapy to surgery, tumor richness and clonality rose with dual therapy.

Sequenced material: peripheral blood, taken before neoadjuvant nivolumab, alone or with ipilimumab. The receptor was isolated from an adult with non-small cell lung cancer. This rearrangement joins TRBV2 to TRBJ1-2, with TRBD1 as a possible D gene (6 bases). The DNA for the CDR3 is TGTGCCAGCAGCCGGGACATTGGAGCAAGCTACACCTTC. It specifies CASSRDIGASYTF. The full variable domain, rest sourced from reference TRBV2 and TRBJ1-2, is EPEVTQTPSHQVTQMGQEVILRCVPISNHLYFYWYRQILGQKVEFLVSFYNNEISEKSEIFDDQFSVERPDGSNFTLKIRSTKLEDSAMYFCASSRDIGASYTFGSGTRLTVV.